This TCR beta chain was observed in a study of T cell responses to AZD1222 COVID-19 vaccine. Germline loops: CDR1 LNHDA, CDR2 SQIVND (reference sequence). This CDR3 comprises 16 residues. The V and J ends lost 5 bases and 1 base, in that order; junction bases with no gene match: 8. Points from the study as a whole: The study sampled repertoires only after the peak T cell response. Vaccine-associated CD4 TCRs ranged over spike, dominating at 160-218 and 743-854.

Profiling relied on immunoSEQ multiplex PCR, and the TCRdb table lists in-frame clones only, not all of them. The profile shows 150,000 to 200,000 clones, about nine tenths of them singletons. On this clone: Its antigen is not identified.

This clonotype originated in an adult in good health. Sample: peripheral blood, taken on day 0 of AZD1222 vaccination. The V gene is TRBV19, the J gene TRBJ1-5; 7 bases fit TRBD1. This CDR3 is CASSVQTGESNQPQHF. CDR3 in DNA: TGTGCCAGTAGTGTCCAAACAGGGGAAAGCAATCAGCCCCAGCATTTT. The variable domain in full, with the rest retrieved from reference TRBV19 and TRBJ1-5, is DGGITQSPKYLFRKEGQNVTLSCEQNLNHDAMYWYRQDPGQGLRLIYYSQIVNDFQKGDIAEGYSVSREKKESFPLTVTSAQKNPTAFYLCASSVQTGESNQPQHFGDGTRLSIL.